A single sample gave rise to the 20 T cell receptor beta chains below, sequenced in a study of lymphopenia after photon versus proton radiotherapy. The assay was immunoSEQ multiplex PCR, and TCRdb's table has in-frame clones only and misses some. The sample gives 60,000 or so clones, approximately 83% of which show up once; roughly 2.3% is in the top ten. Sample: peripheral blood, taken from a patient treated with photon-based radiotherapy. The receptors come from a man in his forties with gastric cancer.

This rearrangement joins TRBV7-2 to TRBJ2-7; TRBD1 matches at 8 bases. V was pared by 6 bases and J by 2 bases, with 6 bases of the junction left unmatched. Germline V gene lookup returns CDR1 SGHTA and CDR2 FQGNSA. CDR3 length: 14 amino acids. This CDR3 is CASSQNRGTYEQYF. The CDR3 DNA follows: TGTGCCAGCAGTCAAAACAGGGGGACCTACGAGCAGTACTTC.

This chain uses TRBV7-9 with TRBJ1-1; 8 bases map to TRBD1. The CDR3 is 13 amino acids. Germline V gene data show CDR1 as SEHNR and CDR2 as FQNEAQ (reference sequence). V gave up 6 bases and J gave up 8 bases; unmatched junction bases: 8. Written as DNA, the CDR3 is TGTGCCAGCAGGAAACCGGACAGGGCAGAAGCTTTCTTT. It encodes CASRKPDRAEAFF.

The rearrangement links TRBV7-9 to TRBJ2-3; D possibly corresponds to TRBD2 (5 bases). The ends were cut back, 5 bases at V and 1 base at J, with 13 bases in the middle. Germline V gene lookup returns CDR1 SEHNR and CDR2 FQNEAQ (reference sequence). This CDR3 is 15 amino acids long. CDR3 sequence reads: CASSQPSRGTDTQYF. The CDR3, as DNA: TGTGCCAGCAGCCAACCTAGCCGGGGCACAGATACGCAGTATTTT.

V usage is TRBV10-3 and J usage is TRBJ2-2, with a weak D call TRBD1 (5 bases). V shed 6 bases and J shed 1 base, with 6 bases lying between them. The CDR3 sequence is 13 residues long. Germline values: CDR1 ENHRY, CDR2 SYGVKD. Here the CDR3 reads CAIRGLNTGELFF. In nucleotides, the CDR3 is TGTGCCATCAGGGGGCTGAACACCGGGGAGCTGTTTTTT.

A few counts support this clone. The chain has TRBV7-8 and TRBJ1-2, with 8 positions matching TRBD1. V was clipped by 1 base and J by 8 bases; unmatched bases: 9. CDR1 SGHVS and CDR2 FQNEAQ come from the germline V gene. The CDR3 length is 15 residues. The CDR3 coding sequence is TGTGCCAGCAGCTTAGATCGTGACAGGGGCGACGGCTACACCTTC. Protein: CASSLDRDRGDGYTF.

This chain joins TRBV6-1 and TRBJ2-4, with D unclear. V was pared by 4 bases and J by 11 bases, with 18 bases between. This CDR3 is built from 14 residues. Germline lookup yields CDR1 MNHNS and CDR2 SASEGT. The CDR3 DNA sequence: TGTGCCAGCAGTGCTGAGGCTAGTGGAACATTTCAGTACTTC. Its translation is CASSAEASGTFQYF.

J is TRBJ2-7 and V is TRBV19; 8 bases match TRBD1. The trim removed 3 bases at V and 1 base at J, leaving 2 bases unmatched. The germline gives CDR1 LNHDA, CDR2 SQIVND (reference sequence). CDR3 length: 14 residues. CDR3 sequence (DNA): TGTGCCAGTAGTATCGGACAGGGTTCCTACGAGCAGTACTTC. Its protein is CASSIGQGSYEQYF.

The rearrangement joins TRBV28 to TRBJ1-1; possible D gene TRBD1, 5 bases. The CDR3 is 14 residues long. Germline values: CDR1 MDHEN, CDR2 SYDVKM. V dropped 3 bases and J dropped 5 bases, with 13 bases sitting between them. The CDR3 DNA reads as TGTGCCAGCAGTTTGGGGACCCAGCGAACTGAAGCTTTCTTT. This gives the protein CASSLGTQRTEAFF.

The V gene is TRBV19, the J gene TRBJ2-1, with D possibly being TRBD1 or TRBD2 (6 bases each). V shed 4 bases and J shed 9 bases, with 28 bases lying between them. Germline CDR1 and CDR2: LNHDA and SQIVND (reference sequence). The length of the CDR3 is 18 residues. The CDR3 loop is CASSKTGLWGAGKGEQFF. The CDR3 DNA sequence: TGTGCCAGTAGTAAAACAGGGTTATGGGGGGCAGGTAAGGGTGAGCAGTTCTTC.

V and J are TRBV9 and TRBJ1-2; 9 bases are shared with TRBD1. CDR3 length: 13 residues. Germline CDR1 SGDLS, CDR2 YYNGEE. Trimming took 6 bases from V and 6 from J; bases not matched to a gene: 6. CDR3 sequence (DNA): TGTGCCAGCAATGATGGGACAGGGAATGGCTACACCTTC. Residues: CASNDGTGNGYTF.

The rearrangement joins TRBV18 to TRBJ2-2; 10 bases line up with TRBD1. CDR3 length equals 16 residues. Germline trimming cut 1 base from V and 6 bases from J; bases unmatched to any gene: 5. CDR1 is KGHSH, CDR2 LQKENI, per germline. The CDR3 here is CASSPRWDRGAGELFF. The CDR3 nucleotides are TGTGCCAGCTCACCACGGTGGGACAGGGGAGCCGGGGAGCTGTTTTTT.

This chain connects TRBV7-6 to TRBJ1-1; D unresolved. CDR1 is SGHVS and CDR2 is FNYEAQ in the germline V gene. The CDR3 spans 15 residues. Trimming removed 4 bases at V and 1 base at J, with 13 bases between. The CDR3 is CASSSRWSANTEAFF. In nucleotides, the CDR3 is TGTGCCAGCAGCTCCCGATGGTCAGCGAACACTGAAGCTTTCTTT.

This clone was seen only a few times. The J gene is TRBJ2-3, the V gene TRBV6-4; the D gene is possibly TRBD2 (7 bases). V lost 3 bases to trimming and J lost 6 bases, with 16 bases between them. CDR3 length: 15 amino acids. Germline V CDR1 and CDR2: MRHNA, SNTAGT. The CDR3 sequence is CASSEEGGAMDTQYF. Written as DNA, the CDR3 is TGTGCCAGCAGTGAGGAGGGGGGGGCAATGGATACGCAGTATTTT.

This clone was detected once. The chain joins TRBV30 to TRBJ2-5; perhaps TRBD1 as D (6 bases). Germline CDR1 reads GTSNPN; CDR2 reads SVGIG (reference sequence). This CDR3 region has 13 residues. V lost 0 bases to trimming and J lost 10 bases, with 15 bases between them. The CDR3 coding sequence is TGTGCCTGGAGTGTACAAGGGGGAATGGGCCAGTACTTC. Its translation is CAWSVQGGMGQYF.

The rearrangement uses TRBV7-2 and TRBJ2-3; D remains ambiguous. Trimming shortened V by 1 base and J by 1 base, and 6 bases separated the two germline ends. Germline loops: CDR1 SGHTA, CDR2 FQGNSA. The CDR3 has 14 residues. The CDR3 nucleotides read TGTGCCAGCAGCTTAGTACCCCGCACAGATACGCAGTATTTT. Protein product: CASSLVPRTDTQYF.

Comment on this clone: One end of the junction is discordant with germline, which a read error may explain. The gene calls are TRBV10-3 and TRBJ2-7, with 7 bases fitting TRBD2. The germline gives CDR1 ENHRY, CDR2 SYGVKD. This CDR3 region has 12 residues. The CDR3 coding sequence is TGTGCCATCCGTGAGGCGGGGGACGAGCAGTACTTC. Its protein product is CAIREAGDEQYF.

J is TRBJ2-1 and V is TRBV11-2, with 7 bases lining up with TRBD2. The CDR3 has 17 amino acids. Per the germline V gene, CDR1 is SGHAT and CDR2 is FQNNGV. Trimming removed 5 bases from V and 4 bases from J; junction bases left unmatched: 14. CDR3 region: CASSPLSAGPSYNEQFF. CDR3 DNA: TGTGCCAGCAGCCCCCTTTCAGCGGGGCCATCATACAATGAGCAGTTCTTC.

The V call is TRBV15, the J call TRBJ2-7, with TRBD2 as a possible D gene (5 bases). Trimming cost V 2 bases and J 3 bases, with 11 bases left between them. CDR3 length: 14 residues. CDR1 is LNHNV, CDR2 YYDKDF, per germline (reference sequence). CDR3 nucleotide sequence: TGTGCCACCAGCAGATACGGACGGGACTACGAGCAGTACTTC. This gives the protein CATSRYGRDYEQYF.

The J gene is TRBJ2-1, the V gene TRBV29-1; 10 positions agree with TRBD1. The CDR3 has 14 amino acids. Trimming at V came to 7 bases and at J to 2 bases, leaving 5 bases not matched to a gene. The germline V gene has CDR1 SQVTM and CDR2 ANQGSEA. The CDR3 nucleotides read TGCAGCGCCTGGGACAGGGGTCCCTACAATGAGCAGTTCTTC. Encoded protein: CSAWDRGPYNEQFF.

The chain combines TRBV7-2 with TRBJ1-4, with TRBD1 as a possible D gene (6 bases). Germline V CDR1 and CDR2: SGHTA, FQGNSA. Trimming took off 1 base at V and 7 bases at J, with 7 bases between the two ends. This CDR3 contains 13 residues. As DNA, the CDR3 is TGTGCCAGCAGCTTAGAGGGGGGTGAAAAACTGTTTTTT. Encoded protein: CASSLEGGEKLFF.